The entry that follows covers one T cell receptor (beta chain) sequence. Alongside a J-beta primer mix, a sample-barcoded 5' primer served in a second PCR lasting roughly 7 to 11 cycles. The template-switch adaptor was a 5' adaptor with 12 random nucleotides. It tagged each cDNA molecule. Researchers report that each sample yielded at least 3 million CDR3-containing paired-end reads. One entry per CDR3 protein, called by TCRdb with MiXCR from the 5' RACE reads. Of about 640,000 distinct CDR3 sequences listed, 58% are singletons. The sample originates from a study of blood T cells in healthy people across ages. This CDR3 comprises 11 residues. Germline CDR1 and CDR2: SQVTM and ANQGSEA. Germline trimming cut 8 bases from V and 12 bases from J; bases unmatched to any gene: 7.

This clonotype was sampled from a man aged 60-69 years in good health. The sample comprised blood. The chain combines TRBV29-1 with TRBJ1-4, with TRBD1 identical over 9 bases. CDR3 loop: CSIQGASELFF. DNA of the CDR3: TGCAGCATACAGGGGGCTTCAGAACTGTTTTTT.